Sequencing of this TCR beta chain was carried out in a study of PD-1 blockade in classical Hodgkin lymphoma. Study results and caveats: Repertoire differences have undefined causes, possibly disease activity or prior therapy. For complete responders, baseline diversity was comparable to that of newly diagnosed patients. Researchers reported that CD4+ TCR diversity, though not CD8+, rose significantly by C4D1.

As regards this clone: The antigen is not known.

The germline gives CDR1 SGHAT, CDR2 FQNNGV. Between the trimmed V and J ends, which lost 3 bases and 6 bases, there was a span of 15 bases. CDR3 length: 14 residues. Each of the patients experienced relapse following autologous stem cell transplantation, and their brentuximab vedotin exposure differed. When best responses were assessed, they were complete response, partial response or progressive disease. Clones were sequenced by immunoSEQ multiplex PCR, and TCRdb holds only the in-frame ones, with some missing. The sample consists of about 93,000 clones, about nine tenths of them appearing once. The V and J genes are TRBV11-2 and TRBJ2-7; D might be TRBD2 (6 bases). The source material was peripheral blood mononuclear cells (PBMCs), sampled before the second cycle of nivolumab. The clonotype originates from a human donor with classical Hodgkin lymphoma. The CDR3 nucleotides are TGTGCCAGCAGCTTGGGCGGGGTCCGGGGCGAGCAGTACTTC. Encoded protein: CASSLGGVRGEQYF.